The T cell receptor beta chain under discussion was sequenced for a study of a mutant IDH1 vaccine in newly diagnosed glioma. Study background: During weeks 1, 3, 5, 7, 11, 15, 19 and 23, patients received eight vaccinations. Earlier treatment was radiotherapy, temozolomide, or both, with most getting both.

Assay: immunoSEQ multiplex PCR; the TCRdb copy retains only in-frame clones and omits some. In the table there are tens of thousands of clones, approximately 85% of which are singletons. Regarding this clone: Its antigen is not known.

Per germline, CDR1 SGHTS and CDR2 YDEGEE. The V end lost 4 bases, the J end lost 2 bases, and 13 bases lay between the germline ends. The CDR3 spans 14 residues. Study findings and constraints: Any relationship between pseudoprogression and changes in top peripheral T cell clonotypes seemed absent.

Regarding time point: week 23, last vaccination. Vaccine doses each comprised 300 ug of mutant IDH1 20-mer peptide, with topical imiquimod. The gene calls are TRBV5-8 and TRBJ2-7, with D possibly TRBD1 on 5 matching bases. The specimen was PBMCs, collected from a glioma patient whose treatment included an IDH1 peptide vaccine. This receptor was obtained from a woman in her forties or fifties with glioma. The CDR3 loop reads CASSPTDSPYEQYF. The CDR3 DNA reads as TGTGCCAGCAGCCCGACAGACTCTCCCTACGAGCAGTACTTC.